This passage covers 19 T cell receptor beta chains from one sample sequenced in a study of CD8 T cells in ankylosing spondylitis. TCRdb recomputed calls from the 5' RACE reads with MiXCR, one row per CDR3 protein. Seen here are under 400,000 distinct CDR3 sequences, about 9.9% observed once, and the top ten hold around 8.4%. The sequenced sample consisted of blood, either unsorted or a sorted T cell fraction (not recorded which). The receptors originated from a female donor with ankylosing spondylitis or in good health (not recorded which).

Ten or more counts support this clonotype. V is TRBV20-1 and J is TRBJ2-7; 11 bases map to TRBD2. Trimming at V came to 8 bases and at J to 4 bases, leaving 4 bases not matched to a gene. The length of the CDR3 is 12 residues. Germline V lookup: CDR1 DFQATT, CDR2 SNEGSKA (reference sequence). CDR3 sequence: CSPGLAGYEQYF. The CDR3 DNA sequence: TGCAGTCCAGGACTAGCGGGTTACGAGCAGTACTTC.

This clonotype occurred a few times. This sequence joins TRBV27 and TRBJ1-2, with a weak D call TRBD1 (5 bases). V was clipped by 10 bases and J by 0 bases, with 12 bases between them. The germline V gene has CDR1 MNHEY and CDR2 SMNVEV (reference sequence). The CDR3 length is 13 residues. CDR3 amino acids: CATSGTPNYGYTF. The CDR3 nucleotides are TGTGCCACCTCTGGGACCCCTAACTATGGCTACACCTTC.

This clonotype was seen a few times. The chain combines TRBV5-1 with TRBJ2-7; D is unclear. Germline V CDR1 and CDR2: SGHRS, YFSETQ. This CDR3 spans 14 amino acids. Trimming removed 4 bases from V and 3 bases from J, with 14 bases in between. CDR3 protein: CASSQAAHLYEQYF. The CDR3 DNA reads TGCGCCAGCAGCCAGGCGGCTCACCTCTACGAGCAGTACTTC.

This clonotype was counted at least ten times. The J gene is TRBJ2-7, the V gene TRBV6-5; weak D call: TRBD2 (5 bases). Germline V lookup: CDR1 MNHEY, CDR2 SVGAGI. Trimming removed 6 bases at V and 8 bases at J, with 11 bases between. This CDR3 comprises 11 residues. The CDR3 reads CASRETGKQYF. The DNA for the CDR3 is TGTGCCAGCAGGGAAACGGGGAAGCAGTACTTC.

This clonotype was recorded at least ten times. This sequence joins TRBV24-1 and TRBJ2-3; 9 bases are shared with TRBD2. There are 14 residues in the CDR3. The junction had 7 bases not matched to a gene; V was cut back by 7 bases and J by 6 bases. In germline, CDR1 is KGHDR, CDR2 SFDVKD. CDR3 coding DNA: TGTGCCACCAGGCGGGAGGGCCGGTCGGATACGCAGTATTTT. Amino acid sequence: CATRREGRSDTQYF.

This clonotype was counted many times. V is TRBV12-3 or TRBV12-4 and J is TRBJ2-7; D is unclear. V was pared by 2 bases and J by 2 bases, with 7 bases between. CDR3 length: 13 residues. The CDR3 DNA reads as TGTGCCAGCAGTTTAAACAGACCCTACGAGCAGTACTTC. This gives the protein CASSLNRPYEQYF.

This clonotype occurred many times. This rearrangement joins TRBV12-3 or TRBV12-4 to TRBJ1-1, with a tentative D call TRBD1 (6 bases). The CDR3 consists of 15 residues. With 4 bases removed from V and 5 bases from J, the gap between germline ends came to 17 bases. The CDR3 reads CASSYHRTATTEAFF. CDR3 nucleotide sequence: TGTGCCAGCAGTTACCACAGGACAGCAACAACTGAAGCTTTCTTT.

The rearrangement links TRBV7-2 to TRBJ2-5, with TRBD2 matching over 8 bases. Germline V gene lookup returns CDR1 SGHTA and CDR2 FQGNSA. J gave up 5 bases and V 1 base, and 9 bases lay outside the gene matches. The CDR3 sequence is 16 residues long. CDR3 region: CASSLEVGGGSETQYF. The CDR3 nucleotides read TGTGCCAGCAGCTTAGAAGTCGGGGGGGGGTCGGAGACCCAGTACTTC.

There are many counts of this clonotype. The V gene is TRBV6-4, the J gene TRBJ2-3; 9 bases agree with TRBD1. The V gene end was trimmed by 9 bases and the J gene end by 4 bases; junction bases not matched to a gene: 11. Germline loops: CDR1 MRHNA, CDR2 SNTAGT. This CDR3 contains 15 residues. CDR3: CASSAGTGNADTQYF. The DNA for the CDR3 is TGTGCCAGTAGCGCCGGGACAGGGAATGCAGATACGCAGTATTTT.

CDR3 loop: CASNIGAAEAFF. The DNA for the CDR3 is TGTGCCAGTAATATCGGGGCTGCGGAAGCTTTCTTT. The V gene is TRBV19, the J gene TRBJ1-1, with D maybe TRBD1 (5 bases). There are 12 residues in the CDR3. Germline lookup yields CDR1 LNHDA and CDR2 SQIVND (reference sequence). V was shortened by 7 bases and J by 8 bases, with 14 bases between the two germline ends.

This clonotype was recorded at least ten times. Written as DNA, the CDR3 is TGTGCCAGCAGCCCTGAGGGAGGGGGCGGCTACAATGAGCAGTTCTTC. It encodes CASSPEGGGGYNEQFF. J is TRBJ2-1 and V is TRBV21-1; TRBD1 reflects the table's D call only, with no check against the DNA. TRBV21-1 is flagged as a pseudogene. The CDR3 has 16 amino acids.

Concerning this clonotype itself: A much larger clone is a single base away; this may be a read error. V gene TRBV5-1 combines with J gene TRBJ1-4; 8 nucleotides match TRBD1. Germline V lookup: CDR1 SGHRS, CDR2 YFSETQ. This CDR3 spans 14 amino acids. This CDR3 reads CASSLRTGNEKLSF. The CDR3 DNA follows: TGCGCCAGCAGCTTGCGGACAGGGAATGAAAAACTGTCTTTT.

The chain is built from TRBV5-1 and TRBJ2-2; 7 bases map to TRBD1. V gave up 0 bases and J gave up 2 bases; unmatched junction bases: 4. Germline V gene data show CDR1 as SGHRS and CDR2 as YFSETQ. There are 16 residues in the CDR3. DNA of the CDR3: TGCGCCAGCAGCTTGGAGGGACAGATAAACACCGGGGAGCTGTTTTTT. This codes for CASSLEGQINTGELFF.

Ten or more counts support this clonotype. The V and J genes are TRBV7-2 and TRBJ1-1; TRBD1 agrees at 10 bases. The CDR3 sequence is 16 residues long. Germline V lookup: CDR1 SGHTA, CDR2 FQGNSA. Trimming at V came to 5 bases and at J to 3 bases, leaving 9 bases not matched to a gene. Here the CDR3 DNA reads TGTGCCAGCAGCGGGTGGACAGGGGGTATTTACACTGAAGCTTTCTTT. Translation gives CASSGWTGGIYTEAFF.

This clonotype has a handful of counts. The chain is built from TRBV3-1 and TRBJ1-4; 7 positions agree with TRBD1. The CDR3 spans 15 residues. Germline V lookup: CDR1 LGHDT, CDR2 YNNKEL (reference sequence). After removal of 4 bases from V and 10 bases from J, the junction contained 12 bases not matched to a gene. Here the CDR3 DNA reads TGTGCCAGCAGCCTAAAGGATACAGGGGTTGTAAAACTGTTTTTT. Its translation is CASSLKDTGVVKLFF.

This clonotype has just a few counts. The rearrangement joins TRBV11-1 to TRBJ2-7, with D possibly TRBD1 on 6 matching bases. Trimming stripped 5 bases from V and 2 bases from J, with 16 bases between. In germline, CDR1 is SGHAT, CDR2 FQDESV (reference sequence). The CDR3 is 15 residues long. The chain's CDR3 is CASSHGGTPPYEQYF. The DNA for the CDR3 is TGTGCCAGCAGCCATGGTGGGACACCTCCCTACGAGCAGTACTTC.

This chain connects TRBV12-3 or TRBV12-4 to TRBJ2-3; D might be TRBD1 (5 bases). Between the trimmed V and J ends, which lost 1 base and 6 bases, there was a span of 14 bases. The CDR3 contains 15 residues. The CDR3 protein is CASSLGAGLRDTQYF. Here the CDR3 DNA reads TGTGCCAGCAGTTTAGGGGCAGGGCTGAGGGATACGCAGTATTTT.

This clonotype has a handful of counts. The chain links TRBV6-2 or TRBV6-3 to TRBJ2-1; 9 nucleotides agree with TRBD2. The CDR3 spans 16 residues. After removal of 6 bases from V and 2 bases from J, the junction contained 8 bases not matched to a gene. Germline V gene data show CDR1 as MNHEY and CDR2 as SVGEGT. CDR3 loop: CASRPGTSRAYNEQFF. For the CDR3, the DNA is TGTGCCAGCAGACCCGGGACTAGCAGGGCCTACAATGAGCAGTTCTTC.

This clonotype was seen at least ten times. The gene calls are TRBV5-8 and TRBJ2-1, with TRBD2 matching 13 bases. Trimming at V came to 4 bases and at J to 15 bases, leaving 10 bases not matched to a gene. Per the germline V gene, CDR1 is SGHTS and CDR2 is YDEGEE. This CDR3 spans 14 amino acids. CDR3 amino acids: CASSPGLAGVSRFF. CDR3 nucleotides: TGTGCCAGCAGCCCAGGACTAGCGGGGGTCTCTCGGTTCTTC.